These T cell receptor beta chains were read from a single sample in a study of OX40 agonist ivuxolimab in advanced cancers. The repertoire was sequenced with immunoSEQ multiplex PCR; TCRdb's copy has only in-frame clones and lacks some. The sample has around 110,000 clones; approximately 92% are singletons. The sequencing here drew on CD4+ or CD8+ T cells sorted from blood, taken in a trial of the OX40 agonist ivuxolimab. The receptors were sampled from an adult with an advanced solid tumor such as melanoma, head and neck, liver or kidney cancer. Both conserved end residues are part of each CDR3. A D gene is named only where the DNA matches it firmly. Size is omitted from some rows. Given values are once, few, many or a class for expanded clones.

V gene,J gene,clone size,D gene,CDR3 DNA,CDR3 protein
TRBV5-1,TRBJ1-1,NA,NA,TGCGCCAGCAGCTTGGACGGGGGGAACACTGAAGCTTTCTTT,CASSLDGGNTEAFF
TRBV5-1,TRBJ1-2,NA,TRBD1,TGCGCCAGCAGCTACCCAGGACAGGGGGGGGCCTATGGCTACACCTTC,CASSYPGQGGAYGYTF
TRBV7-2,TRBJ2-7,NA,NA,TGTGCCAGCAGCTTAATGGGGGCCTCCGCCAAGCAGTACTTC,CASSLMGASAKQYF
TRBV7-6,TRBJ2-5,NA,NA,TGTGCCAGCAGCTTATTCCGGGGGGCCAGGGGAGAGACCCAGTACTTC,CASSLFRGARGETQYF
TRBV18,TRBJ1-1,few,NA,TGTGCCAGCTCACCCTCCGGGGGGACTGAAGCTTTCTTT,CASSPSGGTEAFF
TRBV28,TRBJ1-3,NA,NA,TGTGCCAGCAGTTTTGGCTCTGGAAACACCATATATTTT,CASSFGSGNTIYF
TRBV4-1,TRBJ1-4,once,NA,TGCGCCAGCAGCCAAGAACGGGGACGGAATGAAAAACTGTTTTTT,CASSQERGRNEKLFF
TRBV2,TRBJ1-5,NA,NA,TGTGCCAGCAGTGCGGTTAGGGGGAATCAGCCCCAGCATTTT,CASSAVRGNQPQHF
TRBV29-1,TRBJ2-7,NA,NA,TGCAGCGTTGAAGATCGGCAAGTAGGCTACGAGCAGTACTTC,CSVEDRQVGYEQYF
TRBV10-3,TRBJ2-1,NA,TRBD2,TGTGCCATCACCAGGACTAGCGGAGGGGGCAGGGAGCAGTTCTTC,CAITRTSGGGREQFF
TRBV7-9,TRBJ1-2,once,TRBD1,TGTGCCAGCAGCATCGGACAGGGGGCTGGCGGCTACACCTTC,CASSIGQGAGGYTF
TRBV15,TRBJ1-5,NA,NA,TGTGCCACCAGCCCCCGGGGGAACCAGCCCCAGCATTTT,CATSPRGNQPQHF
TRBV18,TRBJ2-6,NA,NA,TGTGCCAGCTCACCAGGGGGCTCTGGGGCCAACGTCCTGACTTTC,CASSPGGSGANVLTF
TRBV7-2,TRBJ1-6,NA,NA,TGTGCCAGCAGCGTCGACAGGTTAGCAAGCTATTCACCCCTCCACTTT,CASSVDRLASYSPLHF
TRBV2,TRBJ2-2,NA,NA,TGTGCCAGCAGCGGATTACGAGACACCGGGGAGCTGTTTTTT,CASSGLRDTGELFF
TRBV7-9,TRBJ2-6,NA,NA,TGTGCCAGCAGCCGCCCCGGAGGGGCCAACGTCCTGACTTTC,CASSRPGGANVLTF
TRBV6-1,TRBJ2-2,once,TRBD1,TGTGCCAGCAGCGAGACAGGGGTCAGCGGGGAGCTGTTTTTT,CASSETGVSGELFF
TRBV11-1,TRBJ1-1,NA,TRBD1,TGTGCCAGCAGCTGGGGGACAGGGAGCTTGACTGAAGCTTTCTTT,CASSWGTGSLTEAFF
TRBV10-3,TRBJ1-1,NA,NA,TGTGCCATCAGTGAGTCGTGGACAGAGGGTGGGGAAGCTTTCTTT,CAISESWTEGGEAFF
TRBV27,TRBJ1-1,NA,NA,TGTGCCAGCAGTCCTCGGAGACAGCTCGAAGCTTTCTTT,CASSPRRQLEAFF
TRBV19,TRBJ1-3,NA,TRBD1,TGTGCCAGTCGGTCATCGCCGGGACAGGGACTGGGAAACACCATATATTTT,CASRSSPGQGLGNTIYF
TRBV30,TRBJ2-5,NA,NA,TGTGCCTGGACTTCTTTGGAGACCCAGTACTTC,CAWTSLETQYF
TRBV10-2,TRBJ2-3,once,TRBD2,TGCGCCAGCAGTGATCTAGCGGGGGCCACAGATACGCAGTATTTT,CASSDLAGATDTQYF
TRBV6-1,TRBJ2-5,NA,NA,TGTGCCAGCAGTGCGTACAGGGGTTCGGGGGCCCAGTACTTC,CASSAYRGSGAQYF
TRBV7-8,TRBJ2-7,few,NA,TGTGCCAGCAGCCCCAGGGATGTCCTCTACGAGCAGTACTTC,CASSPRDVLYEQYF
TRBV5-1,TRBJ1-6,NA,NA,TGCGCCAGCAGCTTGAGTAGCTCCTATAATTCACCCCTCCACTTT,CASSLSSSYNSPLHF
TRBV5-1,TRBJ2-7,NA,NA,TGCGCCAGCAGCCTGACAGTCGGTCCGTCCTACGAGCAGTACTTC,CASSLTVGPSYEQYF
TRBV7-8,TRBJ2-1,NA,TRBD1,TGTGCCAGCAGTTTGGGACAGGGGGTCAGCAATGAGCAGTTCTTC,CASSLGQGVSNEQFF
TRBV7-6,TRBJ2-2,NA,NA,TGTGCCAGCAGCTCACCCGGGACGACGAACACCGGGGAGCTGTTTTTT,CASSSPGTTNTGELFF
TRBV11-2,TRBJ2-1,NA,NA,TGTGCCAGCAGCTCGCCCCGCTACAGAAATGAGCAGTTCTTC,CASSSPRYRNEQFF
TRBV5-1,TRBJ2-7,NA,TRBD2,TGCGCCAGCAGCCAGACTAGCGGGGGATCTGGAGAGCAGTACTTC,CASSQTSGGSGEQYF
TRBV23-1,TRBJ1-1,NA,NA,TGCGCCAGCAGTCAATCGTGGGTTCGAGAAGAAGCTTTCTTT,CASSQSWVREEAFF
TRBV6-1,TRBJ2-7,NA,NA,TGTGCCAGCAGTGAAGAGGGGATACCGGGCGGTTCGGGCGAGCAGTACTTC,CASSEEGIPGGSGEQYF